The rows below give T cell receptor beta chains drawn from one sample of a study of cytomegalovirus exposure and HLA in healthy donors. The assay was immunoSEQ multiplex PCR, and TCRdb's table has in-frame clones only and misses some. The sample lists about 88,000 clones; about 67% were seen once. Sequenced sample: PBMCs. The receptors were gathered from a woman aged 18 to 35 in good health and CMV-seropositive. Both conserved end residues are part of each CDR3. The D gene is left open where the match is weak. The size field is filled for only some rows; it gives once, few, many or a size class.

NA	TRBV23-1	TRBJ2-7	NA	TGCGCCAGCGGTTCGACAGCTGTCTCCTACGAGCAGTACTTC	CASGSTAVSYEQYF
few	TRBV6-1	TRBJ2-1	NA	TGTGCCAGCAGTGCCGTCCAGGAGGGTGAGCAGTTCTTC	CASSAVQEGEQFF
NA	TRBV10-1	TRBJ1-1	NA	TGCGCCAGCAGTTGTCTGCGGGGCGACACTGAAGCTTTCTTT	CASSCLRGDTEAFF
NA	TRBV6-5	TRBJ1-2	NA	TGTGCCAGCAGCCCCACACCTAACTATGGCTACACCTTC	CASSPTPNYGYTF
NA	TRBV2	TRBJ1-5	TRBD1	TGTGCCAGCAGCGGCCTAGGGGGCTTAGGGCAGCCCCAGCATTTT	CASSGLGGLGQPQHF
NA	TRBV4-3	TRBJ2-3	TRBD2	TGCGCCAGCAGCCAAGGGGGCGGGAGAGTCGCAGATACGCAGTATTTT	CASSQGGGRVADTQYF
few	TRBV10-3	TRBJ2-7	NA	TGTGCCATCGGTCTAGAGGCAAGGCAGTACTTC	CAIGLEARQYF
NA	TRBV29-1	TRBJ2-3	NA	TGCAGCGTTGTTTCGAGCCGAAGCACAGATACGCAGTATTTT	CSVVSSRSTDTQYF
few	TRBV7-8	TRBJ1-5	TRBD1	TGTGCCAGCAGCTGGATGGGACAGATCAATCAGCCCCAGCATTTT	CASSWMGQINQPQHF
NA	TRBV19	TRBJ2-1	NA	TGTGCCAGTACGGAGCGGTCCATCTACAATGAGCAGTTCTTC	CASTERSIYNEQFF
NA	TRBV10-3	TRBJ2-6	NA	TGTGCCATCAGTCGGGAAGGGGGAGCTGGGGCCAACGTCCTGACTTTC	CAISREGGAGANVLTF
once	TRBV7-7	TRBJ2-5	NA	TGTGCTAGCAGCTTATTACTAAGTCTTAAAGAGACCCAGTACTTC	CASSLLLSLKETQYF
NA	TRBV15	TRBJ1-5	NA	TGTGCCACCAGCAGTACAGGTGGGTCTGGGCCCCAGCATTTT	CATSSTGGSGPQHF
NA	TRBV5-1	TRBJ1-3	NA	TGCGCCAGCAGCTTGGGTTCTAGCTCTGGAAACACCATATATTTT	CASSLGSSSGNTIYF
NA	TRBV27	TRBJ1-6	NA	TGTGCCAGCAGTTTATCGTCAAGAGATAATTCACCCCTCCACTTT	CASSLSSRDNSPLHF
NA	TRBV7-9	TRBJ2-5	NA	TGTGCCAGCAGCTTATCCGGGGAAGAGACCCAGTACTTC	CASSLSGEETQYF
NA	TRBV9	TRBJ1-1	TRBD1	TGTGCCAGCAGCTCCGATCAGGGGGTTAGGTACACTGAAGCTTTCTTT	CASSSDQGVRYTEAFF
NA	TRBV1	TRBJ2-3	NA	TGCACCAGCAGCCAAGTCGATAGCGGGAGGCCTGCTAGGGCGGATACGCAGTATTTT	CTSSQVDSGRPARADTQYF
NA	TRBV6-5	TRBJ2-7	TRBD1	TGTGCCAGCAGTGACAGGGGGGAACCCTACGAGCAGTACTTC	CASSDRGEPYEQYF
once	TRBV28	TRBJ2-1	TRBD1	TGTGCCAGCAGTTTAGGGACAGGGCGGTACAATGAGCAGTTCTTC	CASSLGTGRYNEQFF
NA	TRBV7-9	TRBJ1-6	NA	TGTGCCAGCAGCGACACAGGGAGCTCCTATAATTCACCCCTCCACTTT	CASSDTGSSYNSPLHF
NA	TRBV7-3	TRBJ1-1	NA	TGTGCCAGCAGCCCCCTGGGAGATGGGAACACTGAAGCTTTCTTT	CASSPLGDGNTEAFF
once	TRBV19	TRBJ1-6	NA	TGTGCCAGCAGAACAGGGCAATCACCCCTCCACTTT	CASRTGQSPLHF
NA	TRBV28	TRBJ2-7	NA	TGTGCCAGCAGTTTACGCGGGGAATCCTACGAGCAGTACTTC	CASSLRGESYEQYF
NA	TRBV4-1	TRBJ1-1	TRBD1	TGCGCCAGCAGCCAAGAAGGGACAGGGAGCACTGAAGCTTTCTTT	CASSQEGTGSTEAFF
NA	TRBV7-2	TRBJ2-3	NA	TGTGCCAGCAGCTCCAACCCCGGGATGGATACAGATACGCAGTATTTT	CASSSNPGMDTDTQYF
few	TRBV6-6	TRBJ1-1	TRBD1	TGTGCCAGCAGGGATTATCAGGGGGCTGAAGCTTTCTTT	CASRDYQGAEAFF
NA	TRBV14	TRBJ1-2	NA	TGTGCCAGCAGCCATATTCTACACTATGGCTACACCTTC	CASSHILHYGYTF
NA	TRBV5-5	TRBJ2-1	NA	TGTGCCAGCAGCTTGGTTCGTAATGAGCAGTTCTTC	CASSLVRNEQFF
NA	TRBV7-2	TRBJ2-5	TRBD2	TGTGCCAGCAGCCCTGGGGGGGGACGGAAACCGGCGGAGACCCAGTACTTC	CASSPGGGRKPAETQYF
NA	TRBV7-2	TRBJ1-1	TRBD1	TGTGCCAGCAGCTTTACAGGGGGCGCGGCTGAAGCTTTCTTT	CASSFTGGAAEAFF
NA	TRBV7-3	TRBJ2-7	NA	TGTGCCAGCAGCTTAAGGGGTGGGGGGAGCTCCTACGAGCAGTACTTC	CASSLRGGGSSYEQYF
NA	TRBV11-2	TRBJ2-5	TRBD2	TGTGCCAGCAGCTTTGTAGCGGGAGAAAGAAAGACCCAGTACTTC	CASSFVAGERKTQYF
NA	TRBV7-8	TRBJ2-5	TRBD2	TGTGCCAGCAGCTTAGAAGAGGGAGGGTGGGAGACCCAGTACTTC	CASSLEEGGWETQYF
few	TRBV7-2	TRBJ2-7	NA	TGTGCCAGCAGTTCCTCCGGACAGAGCTCCTACGAGCAGTACTTC	CASSSSGQSSYEQYF
few	TRBV6-1	TRBJ2-1	TRBD1	TGTGCCAGCGGAAGGGGACAGGGTCAAGCCAATGAGCAGTTCTTC	CASGRGQGQANEQFF
few	TRBV6-5	TRBJ2-7	NA	TGTGCCAGCAGCCGGTCTGCTGCTGCCTACGAGCAGTACTTC	CASSRSAAAYEQYF
NA	TRBV15	TRBJ2-2	NA	TGTGCCACCAGCACCGGAGGGAGGGGGGGTACCGGGGAGCTGTTTTTT	CATSTGGRGGTGELFF
NA	TRBV7-6	TRBJ2-5	NA	TGTGCCAGCAGCTTAGAGGACTCAACCCCGGGGACCCAGTACTTC	CASSLEDSTPGTQYF
once	TRBV9	TRBJ2-7	TRBD1	TGTGCCAGCGGACAGGGGGCAGCCTACGAGCAGTACTTC	CASGQGAAYEQYF
few	TRBV7-9	TRBJ1-1	NA	TGTGCCAGCAGCCCGCGGTGGGCAGGGCATGACACTGAAGCTTTCTTT	CASSPRWAGHDTEAFF
NA	TRBV7-2	TRBJ2-7	NA	TGTGCCAGCAAGGGGCGAACCTACGAGCAGTACTTC	CASKGRTYEQYF
NA	TRBV29-1	TRBJ1-1	NA	TGCAGCGTTTCACGGGTATTGAACACTGAAGCTTTCTTT	CSVSRVLNTEAFF
few	TRBV28	TRBJ2-1	TRBD2	TGTGCCAGCAGTTTCTCGAGCGGGACCCCGAAAGTAGAGCAGTTCTTC	CASSFSSGTPKVEQFF
NA	TRBV6-5	TRBJ1-1	NA	TGTGCCAGCAGTAATTCGGGTGCAGGGAAGACTGAAGCTTTCTTT	CASSNSGAGKTEAFF
NA	TRBV7-2	TRBJ2-7	TRBD2	TGTGCCAGCAGCTTAGGACTAGCGGACTACGAGCAGTACTTC	CASSLGLADYEQYF
NA	TRBV27	TRBJ1-6	NA	TGTGCCAGCAGTTTCAGGGCCGGTGGGTCACCCCTCCACTTT	CASSFRAGGSPLHF
NA	TRBV5-1	TRBJ2-4	TRBD1	TGCGCCAGCAGCGGGGACAGGGTAACTGGAGGTATTCAGTACTTC	CASSGDRVTGGIQYF
NA	TRBV28	TRBJ2-3	NA	TGTGCCACCTCTGGCGGTAGCACAGATACGCAGTATTTT	CATSGGSTDTQYF
few	TRBV19	TRBJ1-1	TRBD1	TGTGCCAGTAGGGGAACCTGGACAGGAGGCACTGAAGCTTTCTTT	CASRGTWTGGTEAFF
NA	TRBV7-9	TRBJ2-7	TRBD1	TGTGCCAGCAGCTTTGACAGGGGCTACGAGCAGTACTTC	CASSFDRGYEQYF
NA	TRBV27	TRBJ1-4	NA	TGTGCCAGCAGTTACGGACGGGCGGGTGAAAAACTGTTTTTT	CASSYGRAGEKLFF
NA	TRBV2	TRBJ2-7	NA	TGTGCCAGCAGTGAAGAGCCTAGCGCCACCTACGAGCAGTACTTC	CASSEEPSATYEQYF
few	TRBV19	TRBJ1-2	NA	TGTGCCAGTAGATTTGTGGGAGAAGGCTACACCTTC	CASRFVGEGYTF